These 24 T cell receptor beta chains were all obtained from the same sample, sequenced in a study of shared clonotypes between healthy human individuals. The data were produced by immunoSEQ multiplex PCR, yet TCRdb's version contains in-frame clones alone and is incomplete. The data contain over 850,000 clones, approximately 78% of them seen just once; the ten biggest clones take up approximately 0.5%. Sequenced: memory CD4+ T cells from PBMCs. Regarding subset: CD45RA-negative fraction. Every receptor here comes from a man between 18 and 35 years old in good health. Some clones in this sample may be carry-over from other donors' samples.

CDR3: CASSEGVGQGYGYTF. In DNA form, the CDR3 reads TGTGCCAGCAGTGAAGGGGTGGGACAGGGGTATGGCTACACCTTC. The rearrangement uses TRBV25-1 and TRBJ1-2; 10 bases map to TRBD1. This CDR3 spans 15 amino acids. Germline V gene data show CDR1 as MGHDK and CDR2 as SYGVNS. J was trimmed by 5 bases and V by 2 bases; bases with no gene match: 5.

The count of this clone is one. V is TRBV5-1 and J is TRBJ2-3; D call uncertain. Trimming cost V 2 bases and J 5 bases, with 9 bases left between them. This CDR3 has 13 residues. Germline V gene data show CDR1 as SGHRS and CDR2 as YFSETQ. The CDR3 region is CASSFSVEDTQYF. Written as DNA, the CDR3 is TGCGCCAGCAGCTTTTCGGTCGAAGATACGCAGTATTTT. The full variable domain, with the rest looked up from reference TRBV5-1 and TRBJ2-3, is KAGVTQTPRYLIKTRGQQVTLSCSPISGHRSVSWYQQTPGQGLQFLFEYFSETQRNKGNFPGRFSGRQFSNSRSEMNVSTLELGDSALYLCASSFSVEDTQYFGPGTRLTVL.

Concerning this clone: Other nucleotide sequences from this sample produce the same CDR3. The chain links TRBV7-9 to TRBJ2-7, with TRBD2 as a possible D gene (5 bases). This CDR3 spans 13 amino acids. The germline V gene encodes CDR1 SEHNR and CDR2 FQNEAQ (reference sequence). V lost 1 base, J lost 2 bases, and 6 bases lay in between. CDR3 DNA sequence: TGTGCCAGCAGCTTAGGAGGGACCTACGAGCAGTACTTC. It is translated as CASSLGGTYEQYF.

This chain joins TRBV5-5 and TRBJ2-1, with 12 nucleotides matching TRBD2. V shed 0 bases, J shed 8 bases, and the junction held 12 bases outside the gene matches. Germline CDR1 reads SGHKS; CDR2 reads YYEKEE (reference sequence). The CDR3 is 18 amino acids. The CDR3 nucleotides read TGTGCCAGCAGCTTGGAGGCTAGCGGGAGGGCCGATGTGTATGAGCAGTTCTTC. Translating gives CASSLEASGRADVYEQFF.

The chain uses TRBV6-5 and TRBJ1-1; 7 bases line up with TRBD1. Germline-derived CDR1 and CDR2 are MNHEY and SVGAGI. V was pared by 5 bases and J by 10 bases, with 10 bases of the junction left unmatched. CDR3 length equals 13 residues. The CDR3 coding sequence is TGTGCCAGCAGTACCGGGACAGCAAGCTCAGCTTTCTTT. Amino acids: CASSTGTASSAFF.

The chain recombines TRBV6-5 with TRBJ1-1, with TRBD1 matching 7 bases. Germline V gives CDR1 MNHEY, CDR2 SVGAGI. J lost 0 bases, V lost 7 bases, and 5 bases had no gene match. The length of the CDR3 is 14 residues. The CDR3 is CASKGQIMNTEAFF. The CDR3 DNA follows: TGTGCCAGCAAGGGACAGATCATGAACACTGAAGCTTTCTTT.

J is TRBJ2-7 and V is TRBV10-1, with 8 bases matching TRBD1. J gave up 4 bases and V 5 bases, and 10 bases lay outside the gene matches. CDR3 size: 15 residues. CDR1 is WNHNN and CDR2 is SYGVQD in the germline V gene (reference sequence). The CDR3 region is CASSTAGTGAYEQYF. The CDR3 region has the DNA TGCGCCAGCAGTACGGCCGGGACAGGAGCATACGAGCAGTACTTC.

The chain uses TRBV30 and TRBJ2-7; 7 positions match TRBD1. The germline V gene encodes CDR1 GTSNPN and CDR2 SVGIG (reference sequence). The CDR3 has 12 amino acids. Losses at the gene ends were 3 bases for V and 5 bases for J; bases not matched to a gene: 4. The CDR3 DNA reads TGTGCCTGGAGCCCCACAGGGGACGAGCAGTACTTC. Translation: CAWSPTGDEQYF.

In this sample, this clone turned up a few times. This chain uses TRBV15 with TRBJ2-1; D might be TRBD1 (5 bases). V gave up 1 base and J gave up 6 bases, with 7 bases separating them. Germline V gene lookup returns CDR1 LNHNV and CDR2 YYDKDF (reference sequence). CDR3 size: 13 residues. CDR3 sequence reads: CATSRGGGNEQFF. The CDR3 DNA sequence: TGTGCCACCAGCAGAGGGGGCGGCAATGAGCAGTTCTTC.

The table lists this clone with a few counts. The chain carries TRBV11-2 and TRBJ1-2, with D tentatively TRBD1 (6 bases). The CDR3 totals 13 residues. V lost 5 bases and J lost 3, with 10 bases in between. The germline V gene encodes CDR1 SGHAT and CDR2 FQNNGV. The CDR3 DNA reads TGTGCCAGCAGCCTAGGGGGGTACTATGGCTACACCTTC. Amino acids: CASSLGGYYGYTF.

This sequence joins TRBV7-2 and TRBJ2-1, with D possibly TRBD2 on 5 matching bases. The CDR3 loop spans 14 amino acids. The V end lost 0 bases, the J end lost 10 bases, and 13 bases lay between the germline ends. CDR1 is SGHTA and CDR2 is FQGNSA in the germline V gene. CDR3 DNA sequence: TGTGCCAGCAGCTTAGCTAACCGGGGTCAGGAGCAGTTCTTC. The encoded protein is CASSLANRGQEQFF.

As concerns this clone: A junction boundary mismatches the germline segment, possibly from a read error. This sequence joins TRBV29-1 and TRBJ1-2, with D unresolved. The length of the CDR3 is 8 residues. Germline CDR1 and CDR2: SQVTM and ANQGSEA. The chain's CDR3 is CSTGGPNF. The CDR3 DNA reads TGCAGCACCGGTGGGCCTAACTTC.

The chain carries TRBV19 and TRBJ2-5, with TRBD1 identical over 9 bases. V shed 8 bases, J shed 4 bases, and the junction held 8 bases outside the gene matches. This CDR3 comprises 14 residues. From germline, CDR1 is LNHDA and CDR2 SQIVND (reference sequence). The CDR3 loop reads CASSPGQGLETQYF. CDR3 DNA: TGTGCCAGTTCCCCGGGACAGGGTTTAGAGACCCAGTACTTC.

This chain uses TRBV11-2 with TRBJ2-6; D call uncertain. V lost 6 bases to trimming and J lost 4 bases, with 7 bases between them. There are 13 residues in the CDR3. CDR1 and CDR2 (germline): SGHAT, FQNNGV. The CDR3 loop reads CASSLTGANVLTF. Written as DNA, the CDR3 is TGTGCCAGCAGTTTAACCGGGGCCAACGTCCTGACTTTC.

This clone was observed many times. The V and J genes are TRBV4-3 and TRBJ1-2; 8 nucleotides match TRBD1. Per germline, CDR1 LGHNA and CDR2 YSLEER. V was pared by 3 bases and J by 7 bases, with 10 bases of the junction left unmatched. The CDR3 contains 15 residues. The CDR3: CASSQSDREVSGYTF. CDR3 coding DNA: TGCGCCAGCAGCCAGTCGGACAGGGAGGTTAGTGGCTACACCTTC.

Only one count was recorded for this clone. This chain connects TRBV27 to TRBJ1-4; D uncertain. V shed 7 bases and J shed 8 bases, with 14 bases lying between them. Germline V gene sequence: CDR1 MNHEY, CDR2 SMNVEV (reference sequence). This CDR3 is 13 amino acids long. This CDR3 is CASTHGNGEKLFF. The CDR3 DNA follows: TGTGCCAGCACGCACGGAAACGGGGAAAAACTGTTTTTT.

The chain joins TRBV19 to TRBJ2-1; 8 positions match TRBD2. This CDR3 comprises 15 residues. Germline V gives CDR1 LNHDA, CDR2 SQIVND (reference sequence). The V gene end was trimmed by 5 bases and the J gene end by 0 bases; junction bases not matched to a gene: 3. CDR3 DNA: TGTGCCAGTAGTTATGGGACTAGCTCCTACAATGAGCAGTTCTTC. Encoded protein: CASSYGTSSYNEQFF.

V gene TRBV5-4 combines with J gene TRBJ2-1; the D gene is possibly TRBD1 (6 bases). This CDR3 has 13 amino acids. Germline V gives CDR1 SGHNT, CDR2 YYREEE (reference sequence). Between the trimmed V and J ends, which lost 0 bases and 6 bases, there was a span of 7 bases. The CDR3 spells CASSLDRANEQFF. In nucleotides, the CDR3 is TGTGCCAGCAGCTTGGACAGGGCCAATGAGCAGTTCTTC.

This clone came up many times. J is TRBJ1-4 and V is TRBV29-1; the D is unclear. The ends were cut back, 4 bases at V and 8 bases at J, with 8 bases in the middle. Germline V gives CDR1 SQVTM, CDR2 ANQGSEA. The CDR3 totals 11 residues. CDR3 sequence (DNA): TGCAGCGTTGGACGAAGGGAAAAACTGTTTTTT. Amino acids: CSVGRREKLFF.

The rearrangement joins TRBV28 to TRBJ2-5; the D gene is possibly TRBD2 (7 bases). There are 16 residues in the CDR3. Germline CDR1 MDHEN, CDR2 SYDVKM. Trimming took off 8 bases at V and 2 bases at J, with 21 bases between the two ends. In DNA, the CDR3 is TGTGCCAGCGAGGGGGGTGGGGCGGGAGAGCAAGAGACCCAGTACTTC. Translating gives CASEGGGAGEQETQYF.

The chain is built from TRBV14 and TRBJ2-1; the match to TRBD2 covers 10 bases. The CDR3 has 15 residues. Germline V CDR1 and CDR2: SGHDN, FVKESK. V trimming: 4 bases; J trimming: 5 bases; junction bases outside the gene matches: 5. CDR3 DNA sequence: TGTGCCAGCAGCCTAACCCTAGCGGGGGACAATGAGCAGTTCTTC. Translation gives CASSLTLAGDNEQFF. The entire variable domain, with the rest obtained from reference TRBV14 and TRBJ2-1, is as follows: EAGVTQFPSHSVIEKGQTVTLRCDPISGHDNLYWYRRVMGKEIKFLLHFVKESKQDESGMPNNRFLAERTGGTYSTLKVQPAELEDSGVYFCASSLTLAGDNEQFFGPGTRLTVL.

The rearrangement joins TRBV20-1 to TRBJ1-1, with 7 bases matching TRBD1. This CDR3 region has 11 residues. The J segment lost 6 bases and the V segment lost 5 bases, leaving 3 bases of the junction unmatched. Germline assignment: CDR1 DFQATT and CDR2 SNEGSKA (reference sequence). CDR3 sequence: CSADRDPEAFF. The CDR3 coding sequence is TGCAGTGCTGACAGGGATCCTGAAGCTTTCTTT.

There are a few counts of this clone. This chain's CDR3 is CASNDRGLNQPQHF. In DNA, the CDR3 is TGTGCCAGTAACGACAGGGGGCTCAATCAGCCCCAGCATTTT. This chain links TRBV19 with TRBJ1-5; 10 bases align to TRBD1. CDR1 LNHDA and CDR2 SQIVND come from the germline V gene (reference sequence). The V and J ends lost 7 bases and 3 bases, in that order; junction bases with no gene match: 3. This CDR3 is built from 14 residues.

This clone was seen more than once but under ten times. V usage is TRBV19 and J usage is TRBJ1-5; no definite D call. The germline gives CDR1 LNHDA, CDR2 SQIVND (reference sequence). This CDR3 is built from 10 residues. Trimming cost V 6 bases and J 7 bases, with 4 bases left between them. The CDR3, as DNA: TGTGCCAGTAGGGGACAGCCCCAGCATTTT. Protein sequence: CASRGQPQHF.